This is a list of T cell receptor beta chains from one sample in a study of cytomegalovirus exposure and HLA in healthy donors. TCRdb keeps only in-frame clones here, not all; method: immunoSEQ multiplex PCR. The table shows roughly 140,000 clones, with around 84% occurring only once. The specimen sequenced was PBMCs. The receptors here all came from a boy aged 2 to 9 in good health and CMV-seronegative. CDR3s include the opening cysteine and the closing phenylalanine or tryptophan. The order of the fields is CDR3 DNA, CDR3 protein, V gene, clone size, J gene, D gene. D genes are given only for firm matches. A clone size is listed for some rows: how often the clone was seen (once, few, many), or a class if it is expanded.

CDR3nt: TGTGCCAGCAGCCAAGTCCCCAAGGGGGGCGGGGGGGTGAACACAGATACGCAGTATTTT
CDR3aa: CASSQVPKGGGGVNTDTQYF
v_gene: TRBV4-2
abundance: -
j_gene: TRBJ2-3
d_gene: TRBD2

CDR3nt: TGTGCCAGCAGTTTAGTTCGGGAGCGTCCGCGGGGGCATGGAGATACGCAGTATTTT
CDR3aa: CASSLVRERPRGHGDTQYF
v_gene: TRBV27
abundance: -
j_gene: TRBJ2-3
d_gene: -

CDR3nt: TGCGCCAGCAGTGAGTGGCAGGGGGTGGAGACCCAGTACTTC
CDR3aa: CASSEWQGVETQYF
v_gene: TRBV10-2
abundance: -
j_gene: TRBJ2-5
d_gene: TRBD1

CDR3nt: TGTGCCAGCAGCGGGAGAGGTCTCTACGAGCAGTACTTC
CDR3aa: CASSGRGLYEQYF
v_gene: TRBV6-5
abundance: -
j_gene: TRBJ2-7
d_gene: -

CDR3nt: TGCAGCGTTGAAGTTCGGGAGACCCAGTACTTC
CDR3aa: CSVEVRETQYF
v_gene: TRBV29-1
abundance: -
j_gene: TRBJ2-5
d_gene: -

CDR3nt: TGTGCCAGCAGCTCTACGGGACTAGCGGCAACCGAGCAGTTCTTC
CDR3aa: CASSSTGLAATEQFF
v_gene: TRBV5-6
abundance: once
j_gene: TRBJ2-1
d_gene: TRBD2

CDR3nt: TGTGCCAGCAGCTTATTGGCCAAAGTTGATGAGCAGTTCTTC
CDR3aa: CASSLLAKVDEQFF
v_gene: TRBV7-3
abundance: -
j_gene: TRBJ2-1
d_gene: -

CDR3nt: TGTGCCAGCAGTTCCGGGACAGGGGGCTCCTACGAGCAGTACTTC
CDR3aa: CASSSGTGGSYEQYF
v_gene: TRBV5-5
abundance: few
j_gene: TRBJ2-7
d_gene: TRBD1

CDR3nt: TGTGCCAGCAGGGCCGAAGCGGACTCCTACAATGAGCAGTTCTTC
CDR3aa: CASRAEADSYNEQFF
v_gene: TRBV2
abundance: -
j_gene: TRBJ2-1
d_gene: -

CDR3nt: TGTGCTAGTGGTTTGGTACTAGCGGGGGTCAATGAGCAGTTCTTC
CDR3aa: CASGLVLAGVNEQFF
v_gene: TRBV12-5
abundance: -
j_gene: TRBJ2-1
d_gene: TRBD2

CDR3nt: TGTGCCAGCAGCGTAGATCCCGGAGGGGAAGCTTTCTTT
CDR3aa: CASSVDPGGEAFF
v_gene: TRBV9
abundance: -
j_gene: TRBJ1-1
d_gene: -

CDR3nt: TGTGCCAGCAGTGGACTAGCGGGGGGAGATACGCAGTATTTT
CDR3aa: CASSGLAGGDTQYF
v_gene: TRBV6-4
abundance: -
j_gene: TRBJ2-3
d_gene: TRBD2

CDR3nt: TGCAGCGTTCAAGGACGGGGGCAGTTCTTC
CDR3aa: CSVQGRGQFF
v_gene: TRBV29-1
abundance: -
j_gene: TRBJ2-1
d_gene: -

CDR3nt: TGCGCCAGCAGCCCGGGACAGATGAACACTGCAGCTTTCTTT
CDR3aa: CASSPGQMNTAAFF
v_gene: TRBV5-1
abundance: -
j_gene: TRBJ1-1
d_gene: TRBD1

CDR3nt: TGTGCCAGCGCGCACTGGGAGGGCAAATCCTACAATGAGCAGTTCTTC
CDR3aa: CASAHWEGKSYNEQFF
v_gene: TRBV28
abundance: -
j_gene: TRBJ2-1
d_gene: TRBD2

CDR3nt: TGTGCCAGCAGCTTGTGGCCTAGCGGGAGGGCGAATGAGCAGTTCTTC
CDR3aa: CASSLWPSGRANEQFF
v_gene: TRBV7-3
abundance: once
j_gene: TRBJ2-1
d_gene: TRBD2

CDR3nt: TGTGCCAGCAGTCCACCGGACAATGAGCAGTTCTTC
CDR3aa: CASSPPDNEQFF
v_gene: TRBV27
abundance: -
j_gene: TRBJ2-1
d_gene: -

CDR3nt: TGTGCCAGCGCCGAAACAGGCCCCTACGAGCAGTACTTC
CDR3aa: CASAETGPYEQYF
v_gene: TRBV7-3
abundance: -
j_gene: TRBJ2-7
d_gene: -

CDR3nt: TGTGCCAGCAGCTTCGGTGGCAATAATCGGGAGTTCTTC
CDR3aa: CASSFGGNNREFF
v_gene: TRBV7-2
abundance: -
j_gene: TRBJ2-1
d_gene: -

CDR3nt: TGTGCCAGCAGTACGGACAGGACGGCCAGGTACGAGCAGTACTTC
CDR3aa: CASSTDRTARYEQYF
v_gene: TRBV2
abundance: once
j_gene: TRBJ2-7
d_gene: TRBD1

CDR3nt: TGTGCCAGCAGCGTAGGACTAGGGGGTGGGGGGGGAGGGGATACGCAGTATTTT
CDR3aa: CASSVGLGGGGGGDTQYF
v_gene: TRBV9
abundance: -
j_gene: TRBJ2-3
d_gene: -

CDR3nt: TGTGCCAGTAGTATGGGGACAGGGGTTCAGCCCCAGCATTTT
CDR3aa: CASSMGTGVQPQHF
v_gene: TRBV19
abundance: -
j_gene: TRBJ1-5
d_gene: TRBD1

CDR3nt: TGTGCCAGTAGTTCTAACCGAGGCACTGAAGCTTTCTTT
CDR3aa: CASSSNRGTEAFF
v_gene: TRBV19
abundance: -
j_gene: TRBJ1-1
d_gene: -

CDR3nt: TGTGCCAGCAGCTTACCTTCTACCACAGATACGCAGTATTTT
CDR3aa: CASSLPSTTDTQYF
v_gene: TRBV7-3
abundance: -
j_gene: TRBJ2-3
d_gene: -

CDR3nt: TGTGCCAGCGATGACCCCCTACAGTTGATCTATGGCTACACCTTC
CDR3aa: CASDDPLQLIYGYTF
v_gene: TRBV13
abundance: few
j_gene: TRBJ1-2
d_gene: -

CDR3nt: TGTGCCAGCAGTTTCACAGGGATGAACACTGAAGCTTTCTTT
CDR3aa: CASSFTGMNTEAFF
v_gene: TRBV28
abundance: -
j_gene: TRBJ1-1
d_gene: -

CDR3nt: TGCGCCAGCAGGGCCGACAGGGACTATGGCTACACCTTC
CDR3aa: CASRADRDYGYTF
v_gene: TRBV4-1
abundance: -
j_gene: TRBJ1-2
d_gene: TRBD1

CDR3nt: TGTGCCAGCGGCCCAGGGGGTCCGTTCTTC
CDR3aa: CASGPGGPFF
v_gene: TRBV6-1
abundance: -
j_gene: TRBJ2-1
d_gene: TRBD1

CDR3nt: TGTGCCAGCAGCGTAGCAGGGGCTGAAAATTCACCCCTCCACTTT
CDR3aa: CASSVAGAENSPLHF
v_gene: TRBV9
abundance: -
j_gene: TRBJ1-6
d_gene: -

CDR3nt: TGTGCCAGCAGGGCTGACAGGGGCCCGTACCAAGAGACCCAGTACTTC
CDR3aa: CASRADRGPYQETQYF
v_gene: TRBV28
abundance: -
j_gene: TRBJ2-5
d_gene: TRBD1

CDR3nt: TGTGCCAGCAGCCAAGTCTCGGGGAGGGACAATGAGCAGTTCTTC
CDR3aa: CASSQVSGRDNEQFF
v_gene: TRBV14
abundance: -
j_gene: TRBJ2-1
d_gene: TRBD2

CDR3nt: TGTGCCAGCAGCTTATCGAGCGGGAGTAGCAACAATGAGCAGTTCTTC
CDR3aa: CASSLSSGSSNNEQFF
v_gene: TRBV7-6
abundance: -
j_gene: TRBJ2-1
d_gene: TRBD2

CDR3nt: TGTGCCAGCAGCTTAGATTCCCGGGAAGGAGATACGCAGTATTTT
CDR3aa: CASSLDSREGDTQYF
v_gene: TRBV11-2
abundance: few
j_gene: TRBJ2-3
d_gene: -

CDR3nt: TGTGCTAGTGCCTTAGGGACTAGCGCTAATGAGCAGTTCTTC
CDR3aa: CASALGTSANEQFF
v_gene: TRBV12-5
abundance: once
j_gene: TRBJ2-1
d_gene: TRBD2

CDR3nt: TGTGCCAGCAGTTTCGGACTAGAAGACGAGCAGTACTTC
CDR3aa: CASSFGLEDEQYF
v_gene: TRBV28
abundance: -
j_gene: TRBJ2-7
d_gene: TRBD2

CDR3nt: TGTGCCAGCAGCTCCTCCGGGACAGGGGGCGGCGAGCAGTACTTC
CDR3aa: CASSSSGTGGGEQYF
v_gene: TRBV7-3
abundance: -
j_gene: TRBJ2-7
d_gene: TRBD1

CDR3nt: TGTGCCAGCAGCGAGGGGGCGAGCCAAAATCAGCCCCAGCATTTT
CDR3aa: CASSEGASQNQPQHF
v_gene: TRBV9
abundance: -
j_gene: TRBJ1-5
d_gene: TRBD1

CDR3nt: TGTGCCAGCAGTTTCCGGGATAGGCGAGAGACCCAGTACTTC
CDR3aa: CASSFRDRRETQYF
v_gene: TRBV27
abundance: -
j_gene: TRBJ2-5
d_gene: -

CDR3nt: TGTGCCAGCAATCCAACTGATAGCAATCAGCCCCAGCATTTT
CDR3aa: CASNPTDSNQPQHF
v_gene: TRBV28
abundance: once
j_gene: TRBJ1-5
d_gene: -

CDR3nt: TGTGCCAGCAAGGAGGACAGGGTGAATGAAAAACTGTTTTTT
CDR3aa: CASKEDRVNEKLFF
v_gene: TRBV6-1
abundance: -
j_gene: TRBJ1-4
d_gene: TRBD1

CDR3nt: TGTGCCAGCAGTTTATCCAGGGCCCCCTACGAGCAGTACTTC
CDR3aa: CASSLSRAPYEQYF
v_gene: TRBV6-5
abundance: -
j_gene: TRBJ2-7
d_gene: -

CDR3nt: TGTGCCATCAGTGGGTCCCGGGACAGGGGAGAGACCCAGTACTTC
CDR3aa: CAISGSRDRGETQYF
v_gene: TRBV10-3
abundance: -
j_gene: TRBJ2-5
d_gene: TRBD1

CDR3nt: TGTGCCAGCAGTGAACGGGTGGGCGGGAACATTCAGTACTTC
CDR3aa: CASSERVGGNIQYF
v_gene: TRBV6-5
abundance: -
j_gene: TRBJ2-4
d_gene: -

CDR3nt: TGCAGCGTTTGTAAAGATCGGGGCAATGAGCAGTTCTTC
CDR3aa: CSVCKDRGNEQFF
v_gene: TRBV29-1
abundance: -
j_gene: TRBJ2-1
d_gene: -

CDR3nt: TGTGCCAGCAGCCCTCCGGGACTAGCGGAAGAGACCCAGTACTTC
CDR3aa: CASSPPGLAEETQYF
v_gene: TRBV5-6
abundance: few
j_gene: TRBJ2-5
d_gene: TRBD2

CDR3nt: TGTGCCAGCAGCCACGCGGGAAGCAGGGGGGTCTACGAGCAGTACTTC
CDR3aa: CASSHAGSRGVYEQYF
v_gene: TRBV7-9
abundance: -
j_gene: TRBJ2-7
d_gene: -

CDR3nt: TGTGCCAGCAGCGAATATGGTTCTAGCCACTGGGAGTTCTTC
CDR3aa: CASSEYGSSHWEFF
v_gene: TRBV7-2
abundance: -
j_gene: TRBJ2-1
d_gene: -

CDR3nt: TGTGCCAGCAGTTTACAACGGGACTCCTACGAGCAGTACTTC
CDR3aa: CASSLQRDSYEQYF
v_gene: TRBV27
abundance: -
j_gene: TRBJ2-7
d_gene: -

CDR3nt: TGTGCCAGCAGCCAAGATTGGACAGGGGATCAGCCCCAGCATTTT
CDR3aa: CASSQDWTGDQPQHF
v_gene: TRBV4-2
abundance: -
j_gene: TRBJ1-5
d_gene: TRBD1

CDR3nt: TGTGCCAGCAGTCTTTTAGCGGGGGGCCCTAATGAGCAGTTCTTC
CDR3aa: CASSLLAGGPNEQFF
v_gene: TRBV5-5
abundance: -
j_gene: TRBJ2-1
d_gene: TRBD2

CDR3nt: TGTGCCAGTAGTATTACCGGGACAGGGGACGGTAATGAGCAGTTCTTC
CDR3aa: CASSITGTGDGNEQFF
v_gene: TRBV19
abundance: -
j_gene: TRBJ2-1
d_gene: TRBD1

CDR3nt: TGTTCCAGCAGCCGAAGGGACAGGGGGTGGGGAACCTATGAGCAGTACTTC
CDR3aa: CSSSRRDRGWGTYEQYF
v_gene: TRBV7-9
abundance: -
j_gene: TRBJ2-7
d_gene: TRBD1

CDR3nt: TGTGCCAGCAGCCCGGTTTTGACTGCGAGTGGGAGCTATGGCTACACCTTC
CDR3aa: CASSPVLTASGSYGYTF
v_gene: TRBV28
abundance: few
j_gene: TRBJ1-2
d_gene: -

CDR3nt: TGTGCCAGCAGCTTGGACAGCGGCTCCGGGATGAAAGGCTACACCTTC
CDR3aa: CASSLDSGSGMKGYTF
v_gene: TRBV7-2
abundance: -
j_gene: TRBJ1-2
d_gene: -

CDR3nt: TGCGCCAGCAGCCAAAGGACAGGAGCCTACGAGCAGTACTTC
CDR3aa: CASSQRTGAYEQYF
v_gene: TRBV4-1
abundance: -
j_gene: TRBJ2-7
d_gene: TRBD1

CDR3nt: TGTGCCAGCAGCTTAGATCATGGAGGGGCAGATACGCAGTATTTT
CDR3aa: CASSLDHGGADTQYF
v_gene: TRBV11-2
abundance: once
j_gene: TRBJ2-3
d_gene: -